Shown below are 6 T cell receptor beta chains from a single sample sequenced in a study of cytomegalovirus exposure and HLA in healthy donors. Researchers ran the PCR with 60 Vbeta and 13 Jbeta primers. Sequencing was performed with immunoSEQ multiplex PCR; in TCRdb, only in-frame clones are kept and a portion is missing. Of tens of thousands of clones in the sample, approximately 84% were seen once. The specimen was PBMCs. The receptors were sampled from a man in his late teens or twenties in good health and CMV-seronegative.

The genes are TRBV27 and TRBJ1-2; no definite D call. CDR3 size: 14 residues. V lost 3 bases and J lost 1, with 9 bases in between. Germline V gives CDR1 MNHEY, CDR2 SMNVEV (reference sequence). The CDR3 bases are TGTGCCAGCAGTTTCCTAGGAAATAACTATGGCTACACCTTC. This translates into CASSFLGNNYGYTF.

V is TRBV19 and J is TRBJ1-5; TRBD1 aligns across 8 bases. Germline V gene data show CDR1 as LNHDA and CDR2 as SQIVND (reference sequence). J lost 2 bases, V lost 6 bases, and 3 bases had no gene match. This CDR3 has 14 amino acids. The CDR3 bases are TGTGCCAGTAGATTGACAGGGGGCAATCAGCCCCAGCATTTT. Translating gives CASRLTGGNQPQHF.

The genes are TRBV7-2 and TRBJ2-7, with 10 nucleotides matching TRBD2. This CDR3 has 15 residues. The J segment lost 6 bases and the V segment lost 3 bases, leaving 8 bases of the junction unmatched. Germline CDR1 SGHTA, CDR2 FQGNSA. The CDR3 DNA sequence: TGTGCCAGCAGCTTGGGGACTAGCGACGATGTCGAGCAGTACTTC. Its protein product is CASSLGTSDDVEQYF.

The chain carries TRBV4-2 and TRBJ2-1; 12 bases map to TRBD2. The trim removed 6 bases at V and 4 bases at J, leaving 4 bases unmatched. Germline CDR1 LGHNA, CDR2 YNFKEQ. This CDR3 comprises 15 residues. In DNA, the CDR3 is TGTGCCAGCAGAACCGGGACTAGCGGGTACAATGAGCAGTTCTTC. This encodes CASRTGTSGYNEQFF.

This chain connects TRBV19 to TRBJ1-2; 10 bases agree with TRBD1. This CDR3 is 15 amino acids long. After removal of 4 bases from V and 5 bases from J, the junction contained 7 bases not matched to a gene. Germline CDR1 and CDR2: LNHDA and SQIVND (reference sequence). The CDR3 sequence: CASSKPGQGKYGYTF. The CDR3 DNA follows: TGTGCCAGTAGTAAACCGGGACAGGGGAAATATGGCTACACCTTC.

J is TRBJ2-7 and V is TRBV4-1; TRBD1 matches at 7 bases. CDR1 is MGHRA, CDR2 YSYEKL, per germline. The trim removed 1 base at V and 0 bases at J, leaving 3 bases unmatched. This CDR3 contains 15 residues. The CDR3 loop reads CASSQVWDSSYEQYF. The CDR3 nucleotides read TGCGCCAGCAGCCAAGTGTGGGACAGCTCCTACGAGCAGTACTTC.